This T cell receptor (beta chain) comes out of a study of OX40 agonist ivuxolimab in advanced cancers. Study background: The patients received ivuxolimab by intravenous route every 2 weeks at 0.01 to 10 mg/kg. Partial responses were achieved by three patients: one hepatocellular carcinoma, two cutaneous melanoma. Study-wide findings and caveats: Among T cells, CD8+ cells averaged more expanded clones than CD4+ cells.

Here immunoSEQ multiplex PCR was the method, and the copy in TCRdb shows in-frame clones only, minus some. The sample comprises about 55,000 clones, roughly 90% of which are singletons, and roughly 6.9% rests with the top ten. Worth noting for this clone: What it recognizes is unknown.

Trimming removed 2 bases at V and 1 base at J, with 19 bases between. Germline CDR1 and CDR2: SGDLS and YYNGEE. The CDR3 contains 17 residues. Material: CD4+ or CD8+ T cells sorted from blood, obtained in a trial of the OX40 agonist ivuxolimab. The receptor was isolated from an adult with an advanced solid tumor such as melanoma, head and neck, liver or kidney cancer. The rearrangement uses TRBV9 and TRBJ2-7, with D perhaps TRBD2 (5 bases). This chain's CDR3 is CASSVKPWVAQSYEQYF. In DNA form, the CDR3 reads TGTGCCAGCAGCGTTAAGCCTTGGGTAGCGCAATCCTACGAGCAGTACTTC.